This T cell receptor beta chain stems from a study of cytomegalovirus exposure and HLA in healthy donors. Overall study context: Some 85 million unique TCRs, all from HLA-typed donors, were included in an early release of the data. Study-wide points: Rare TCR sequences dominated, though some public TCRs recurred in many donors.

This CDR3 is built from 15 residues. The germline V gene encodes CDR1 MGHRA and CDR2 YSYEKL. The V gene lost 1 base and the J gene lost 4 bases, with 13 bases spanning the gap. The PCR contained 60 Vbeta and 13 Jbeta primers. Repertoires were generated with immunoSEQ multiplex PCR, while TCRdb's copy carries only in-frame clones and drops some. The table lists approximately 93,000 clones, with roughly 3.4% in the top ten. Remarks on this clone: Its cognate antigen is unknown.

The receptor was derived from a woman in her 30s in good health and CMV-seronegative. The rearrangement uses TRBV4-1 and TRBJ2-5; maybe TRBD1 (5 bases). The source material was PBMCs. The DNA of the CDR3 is TGCGCCAGCAGCCAAGGAGGTTCAGGGCGAGAGACCCAGTACTTC. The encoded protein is CASSQGGSGRETQYF.